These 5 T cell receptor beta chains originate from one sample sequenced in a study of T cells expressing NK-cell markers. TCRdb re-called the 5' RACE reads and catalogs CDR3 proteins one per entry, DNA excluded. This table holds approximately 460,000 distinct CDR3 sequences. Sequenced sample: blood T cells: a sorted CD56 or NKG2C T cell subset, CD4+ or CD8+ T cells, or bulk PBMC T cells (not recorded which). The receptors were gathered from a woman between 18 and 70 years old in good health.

This CDR3 reads CASSSNRGRDPYEQYF. This rearrangement joins TRBV11-2 to TRBJ2-7; as DNA is missing, the TRBD1 call by TCRdb cannot be tested. The CDR3 covers 16 residues. Germline V gives CDR1 SGHAT, CDR2 FQNNGV.

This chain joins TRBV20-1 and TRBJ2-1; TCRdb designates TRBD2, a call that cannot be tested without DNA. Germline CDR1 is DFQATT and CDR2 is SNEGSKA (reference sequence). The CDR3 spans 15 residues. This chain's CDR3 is CSASRWTSGTHEQFF.

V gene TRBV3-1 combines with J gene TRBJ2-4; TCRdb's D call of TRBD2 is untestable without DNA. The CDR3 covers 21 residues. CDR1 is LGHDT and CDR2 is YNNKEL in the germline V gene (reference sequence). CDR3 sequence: CASSQAPQGLAGLTAKNIQYF.

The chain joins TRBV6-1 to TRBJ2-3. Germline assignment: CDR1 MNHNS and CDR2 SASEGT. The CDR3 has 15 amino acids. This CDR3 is CASSTASGYTDTQYF.

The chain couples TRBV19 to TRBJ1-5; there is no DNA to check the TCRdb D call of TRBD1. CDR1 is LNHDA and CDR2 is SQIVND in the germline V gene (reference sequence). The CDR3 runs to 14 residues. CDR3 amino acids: CASSIGAPNQPQHF.